This T cell receptor beta chain was observed in a study of T cells in Graves' hyperthyroidism and ophthalmopathy. In the study overall: At initial diagnosis, before any treatment had begun, peripheral blood was obtained.

Patients were excluded for uncontrolled infection, other autoimmune disease, pregnancy or lactation. Researchers took RNA transcripts and amplified the TCR beta CDR3 regions from them. HTBI primers drove first-round RT-PCR of the TCR CDR3. Using its own MiXCR run on the multiplex PCR reads, TCRdb lists one record per CDR3 protein. The table includes some 440,000 distinct CDR3 sequences, 15% to 18% detected once. This CDR3 region has 14 residues. The V gene lost 5 bases and the J gene lost 2 bases, with 13 bases spanning the gap. Germline CDR1 reads SEHNR; CDR2 reads FQNEAQ (reference sequence). Sequenced material: blood. The TCR originated in a woman aged 18-35 years with Graves' hyperthyroidism. The chain employs TRBV7-9 and TRBJ2-7, with a weak D call TRBD1 (5 bases). The CDR3 DNA reads as TGTGCCAGCAGCCAACCGGTACAGGCCTACGAGCAGTACTTC. Its translation is CASSQPVQAYEQYF.